Listed here is a single T cell receptor (beta chain). PCR amplification relied on 60 Vbeta primers (plus 13 Jbeta primers). Profiled with immunoSEQ multiplex PCR; TCRdb holds only in-frame clones, not every one. This table has 150,000 to 200,000 clones, over 75% appearing once. This record belongs to a study of cytomegalovirus exposure and HLA in healthy donors. Sequenced: PBMCs. This receptor was obtained from a man between 35 and 55 years old in good health and CMV-seropositive.

CDR3 sequence: CASRATSGSYEQYF. CDR3 DNA: TGTGCCAGCAGAGCGACTAGCGGGAGCTACGAGCAGTACTTC. J is TRBJ2-7 and V is TRBV6-5, with 12 nucleotides matching TRBD2. Germline CDR1 is MNHEY and CDR2 is SVGAGI. Trimming at V came to 6 bases and at J to 3 bases, leaving 3 bases not matched to a gene. CDR3 length: 14 residues.